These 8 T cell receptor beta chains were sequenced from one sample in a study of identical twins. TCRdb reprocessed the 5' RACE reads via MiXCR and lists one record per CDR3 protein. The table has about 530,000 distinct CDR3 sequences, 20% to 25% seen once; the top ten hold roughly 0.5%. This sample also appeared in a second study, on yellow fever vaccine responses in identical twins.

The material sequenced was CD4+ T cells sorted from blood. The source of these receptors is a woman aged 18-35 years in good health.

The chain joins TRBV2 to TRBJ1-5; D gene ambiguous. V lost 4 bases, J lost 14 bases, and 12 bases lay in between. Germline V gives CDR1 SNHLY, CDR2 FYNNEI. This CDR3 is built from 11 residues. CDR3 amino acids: CASSAGQVKHF. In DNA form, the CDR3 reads TGTGCCAGCAGTGCTGGTCAAGTTAAGCATTTT.

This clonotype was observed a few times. Written as DNA, the CDR3 is TGTGCCACCAGCAAGGACGCGGGTGGCACAGATACGCAGTATTTT. Its protein product is CATSKDAGGTDTQYF. The V and J genes are TRBV15 and TRBJ2-3; tentative D call: TRBD2 (5 bases). This CDR3 region has 15 residues. The germline V gene encodes CDR1 LNHNV and CDR2 YYDKDF (reference sequence). V was clipped by 4 bases and J by 1 base, with 12 bases between them.

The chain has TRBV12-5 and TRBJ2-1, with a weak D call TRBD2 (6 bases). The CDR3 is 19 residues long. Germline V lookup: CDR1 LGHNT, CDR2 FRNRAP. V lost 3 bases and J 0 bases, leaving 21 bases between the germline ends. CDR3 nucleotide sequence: TGTGCTAGTGGTTTTTCTCCAAAGGATGTAGCGGACTCCTACAATGAGCAGTTCTTC. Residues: CASGFSPKDVADSYNEQFF.

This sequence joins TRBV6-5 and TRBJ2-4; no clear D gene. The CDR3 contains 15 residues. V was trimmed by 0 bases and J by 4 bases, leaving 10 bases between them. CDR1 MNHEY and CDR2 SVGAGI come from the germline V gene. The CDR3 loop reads CASSYSWTEKNIQYF. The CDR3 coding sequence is TGTGCCAGCAGTTACTCGTGGACGGAGAAAAACATTCAGTACTTC.

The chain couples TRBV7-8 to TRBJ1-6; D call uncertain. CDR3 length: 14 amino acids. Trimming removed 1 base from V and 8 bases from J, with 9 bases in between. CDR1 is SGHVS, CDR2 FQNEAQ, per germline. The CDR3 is CASSLDVSYSPLHF. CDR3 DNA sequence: TGTGCCAGCAGCTTAGACGTCAGCTATTCACCCCTCCACTTT.

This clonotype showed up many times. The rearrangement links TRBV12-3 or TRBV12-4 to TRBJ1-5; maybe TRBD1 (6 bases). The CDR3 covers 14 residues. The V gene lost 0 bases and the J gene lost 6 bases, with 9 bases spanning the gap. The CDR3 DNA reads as TGTGCCAGCAGTTTAGCACAGGGCGGTCAGCCCCAGCATTTT. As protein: CASSLAQGGQPQHF.

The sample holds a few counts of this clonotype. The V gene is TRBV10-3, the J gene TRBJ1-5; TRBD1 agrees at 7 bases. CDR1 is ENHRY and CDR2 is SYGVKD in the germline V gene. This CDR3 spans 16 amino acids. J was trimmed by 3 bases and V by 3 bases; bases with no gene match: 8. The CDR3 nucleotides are TGTGCCATCAGTGACGGTGGAGGGGGCAACAATCAGCCCCAGCATTTT. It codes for CAISDGGGGNNQPQHF.

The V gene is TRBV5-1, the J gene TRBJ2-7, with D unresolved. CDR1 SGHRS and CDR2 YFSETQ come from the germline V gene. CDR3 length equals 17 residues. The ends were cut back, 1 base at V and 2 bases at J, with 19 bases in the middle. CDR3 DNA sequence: TGCGCCAGCAGCTTGATGGTAGTCAGTAAGGATGCCTACGAGCAGTACTTC. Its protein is CASSLMVVSKDAYEQYF. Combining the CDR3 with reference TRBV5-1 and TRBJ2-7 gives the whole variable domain KAGVTQTPRYLIKTRGQQVTLSCSPISGHRSVSWYQQTPGQGLQFLFEYFSETQRNKGNFPGRFSGRQFSNSRSEMNVSTLELGDSALYLCASSLMVVSKDAYEQYFGPGTRLTVT.